This T cell receptor beta chain was sequenced in a study of blood T cells in healthy people across ages. The CDR3 extends over 14 amino acids. Germline assignment: CDR1 SQVTM and CDR2 ANQGSEA. This clonotype was found a few times. A J-beta primer mix and a sample-barcoded 5' primer were used in a second PCR of roughly 6 to 11 cycles. MiXCR, run by TCRdb on the 5' RACE reads, gives a single entry per CDR3 protein. The profile shows approximately 800,000 distinct CDR3 sequences, 58% of them singletons. Sequencing used blood. The J gene is TRBJ2-7, the V gene TRBV29-1, with D perhaps TRBD1 or TRBD2 (5 bases each). The end of the DNA is better explained by TRBJ2-5, so the J call may be wrong. This clonotype originated in a man aged 30-40 years in good health. As DNA, the CDR3 is TGCAGCGTTGACTCCTCGGGGACGGGGGAGACCCAGTACTTC. Its translation is CSVDSSGTGETQYF.